This TCR beta chain comes out of a study of cytomegalovirus exposure and HLA in healthy donors (dated by TCRdb to 2015 to 2018). The study in broad terms: An earlier analysis of several hundred of the donors reported 276 Gb of sequence data and 117 million unique TCR beta sequences obtained from 150 million to 200 million T cells. Typing coverage differed by locus: A, B, C, DRB1 and DQB1 were typed in roughly 629-640 donors, DQA1 in roughly 500, DPA1 in some 610, and DPB1 in 400 to 480. Of the 350 to 450 genotyped donors, about 84% fell in the genetic ancestry cluster associated with self-reported Caucasian donors. Every discovery cohort repertoire had been produced on one sequencing platform. An early release covering about 600 HLA-typed donors comprised about 300 gigabases of sequencing data and 85 million to 100 million unique TCR sequences. Donor age, sex, ethnicity and CMV serostatus were compiled together with the repertoire data. HLA typing covered class I and class II loci at four-digit resolution. The study aimed to test whether signatures of past pathogen exposure could be identified by cataloging public T cell receptors. A later genetic analysis used genome-wide SNP genotypes for about 60% of the roughly 670 donors, treating that subset as a discovery cohort. To predict cytomegalovirus infection status, the study brought together high-throughput TCR immunosequencing, statistical association of individual TCRs with disease status, and machine learning. A separate validation cohort of 100 to 150 different subjects was used in addition to the roughly 720-subject first cohort. Several DR-DQ haplotypes were treated as single units for association and clustering because of strong linkage in the cohort. The study profiled the T cell repertoires of some 610 subjects by immunosequencing and related them to cytomegalovirus serostatus. Across approximately 400 genotyped donors of the cohort, an average of about 240,000 unique TCR beta nucleotide sequences per donor were sequenced, and around 20% of those sequences were non-productive. Rather than using new phenotypic data, the later analysis identified candidate immune exposures from TCR beta sequences and from how often those sequences occurred across donors. An earlier analysis of approximately 640 of the donors applied high-throughput TCR beta sequencing to assess whether each TCR beta V gene segment acted as functional or pseudogenic. In a later analysis, previously published TCR beta repertoires from 670 or so donors were re-analyzed and high-resolution HLA genotyping was added so that TCR occurrence patterns could be studied. Beyond this particular receptor, the publication reports: The 87-base-pair reads could not distinguish some IMGT-functional V segments, including TRBV6-2 and TRBV6-3, so those segments were excluded. The only immune exposure information available for the cohort was CMV serostatus. In vitro tests confirmed that a few of the cytomegalovirus-associated TCR beta chains recognize cytomegalovirus antigens. Because some donors lacked HLA typing at each locus, the association tests relied only on the typed subset. Most CMV-associated TCR beta chains appeared to be HLA-restricted in a later analysis, and the HLA associations seemed to be driven largely by CMV exposure. Sequencing depth was assumed to be roughly uniform across donors in the presence/absence analyses, though that assumption may not hold. In a later analysis, several top co-occurrence clusters were reported to appear linked to parvovirus B19, influenza, CMV and Epstein-Barr virus. Strong co-occurrence of HLA alleles, especially DR and DQ, made assigning TCR associations to individual alleles difficult. The earlier analysis of nearly 600 of the donors excluded approximately 17 rarely observed V segments, including chromosome 9 orphons, because counts were too low. Across donors, most TCR sequences were observed very rarely, whereas some public TCRs were present in many individuals. According to a later analysis, TCR association rates differed among HLA loci, with DRB1 alleles showing the most associated TCRs and HLA-C alleles showing the fewest. In a later genetic analysis, a missense DCLRE1C variant was associated with V-gene and J-gene trimming of TCR beta chains, and the association was replicated in an independent cohort. Correlated functional status among segregating V segments might reflect linkage disequilibrium, but an unknown experimental factor could not be ruled out. Compared with equally common non-associated chains, HLA-associated TCR beta chains in a later analysis were more clonally expanded and had lower generation probabilities. A further reported finding was that TCR beta sequences accurately predicted the HLA-A and HLA-B alleles for most subjects in the first cohort. This cohort had only TCR beta chains sequenced, and the lack of alpha or paired-chain data limited which features could be detected. The classifier was reported to diagnose cytomegalovirus status with high specificity and sensitivity in both the original cohort and the validation cohort. At a false discovery rate of 0.05, a later analysis linked approximately 18,000 TCR beta sequences to specific HLA alleles. A cluster of highly shared sequence variants was judged likely to be a technical artifact of the sequencing pipeline. An earlier analysis of some 590 of the donors showed that most TCR beta V segments appeared in productive rearrangements either about 87% or about 30% of the time, which broadly matched IMGT annotations. The authors suggested that the approach could potentially be extended to other disease states and immunological phenotypes. A total of some 180 TCR beta chains were listed by the study as associated with cytomegalovirus. A later genetic analysis reported fewer N-insertions in productive TCRs among donors in an Asian-associated ancestry cluster than the roughly 720-donor mean.

The cohort comprised fewer than 700 healthy bone marrow donors. Cohort members were all nominally healthy when sampled, although unrecorded immune exposures were likely present. The donor tested CMV seronegative and was one of the 352 seronegative cohort members. A peripheral blood sample was collected from each donor, and TCR beta sequencing was performed on peripheral blood mononuclear cells. The Qiagen DNeasy Blood Extraction Kit was used to extract genomic DNA from the blood cell samples. Relative to germline, V is missing 5 bases and J is missing 2 bases, with 8 bases of the junction outside any gene match. CDR1 and CDR2 are read off the germline V gene (reference sequence) as SEHNR and FQNEAQ. Including cysteine and phenylalanine, the CDR3 has 15 amino acids. Only the CDR3 portion is preserved as DNA: 45 bases, with reading frame beginning at the first base. The method behind the library was the immunoSEQ multiplex PCR assay. The multiplex PCR relied on a mix of 60 forward primers for TCR Vbeta segments and 13 reverse primers for TCR Jbeta segments. A multiplex PCR assay on genomic DNA amplified the CDR3 region of rearranged TCR beta genes. The Illumina HiSeq System was used to sequence the amplified TCR beta libraries as 87-base-pair reads. As for how the authors treated the data: Across the roughly 600 repertoires, a later analysis counted approximately 83 million unique TCR beta chains, approximately 12 million of which were shared by at least two donors. To remove PCR and sequencing errors, raw reads were error-corrected and collapsed into unique sequences using a nearest-neighbor algorithm that merged closely related sequences. To assign V, D and J gene segments, CDR3 sequences were aligned to IMGT reference sequences. Each retained sequence needed at least a six-nucleotide match to both a V gene segment and a J gene segment. A rearrangement was called productive if the CDR3 had no stop codons and remained in frame with V and J, and every other rearrangement was called non-productive. CDR3 was defined according to IMGT convention as the region running from the second conserved V-encoded cysteine to the conserved J-encoded phenylalanine. In an earlier analysis of more than 550 of the donors, sequences lacking an unambiguous match to a single V gene segment were excluded. In an earlier analysis of a few hundred of the donors, V segments were called functional above 56.7% productive rearrangements and were called segregating when the between-donor standard deviation exceeded 5%. A statistical classification framework was built for diagnosing cytomegalovirus status from the catalog of TCR beta chain sequences. In a later analysis, TCR nucleotide sequences were compared against IMGT/GENE-DB human TR gene sequences so that V and J genes could be assigned. A later analysis assigned CDR3 sequences and most-parsimonious VDJ recombination scenarios with the TCRdist pipeline. In a later analysis, every TCR beta chain was defined by the combination of its CDR3 amino acid sequence and its V-gene family, and reads without a unique V-gene family were dropped. To address suspected cross-contamination and a sequencing artifact, a later analysis removed some 620 highly shared, low-generation-probability nucleotide sequences. In a later analysis, a clonal expansion index for each public chain was calculated from normalized within-repertoire ranks of inferred template counts. A later analysis computed generation probabilities with a VDJ recombination model fitted to out-of-frame rearrangements, and checked the results against IGoR. A later analysis scored TCR-TCR, TCR-HLA and TCR-CMV co-occurrence with hypergeometric tests, applying a repertoire-size bias correction to TCR pairs. False discovery rates were estimated in a later analysis by permuting HLA or CMV assignments 20 times. In a later analysis, co-occurring TCRs were grouped using DBSCAN, with TCRdist sequence similarity added in when clustering inside HLA-allele-positive subsets. For co-occurrence clustering, repertoires with fewer than 30,000 or more than 120,000 public chains were excluded, along with five or six repertoires with anomalous nucleotide sharing. TCRdb stores this immuneACCESS table with in-frame sequences only. Part of the clones is absent; in the studies checked, under half of the shortfall reflects unresolved V genes, and no reason is known for the rest. V and J calls and clone size follow that table, whereas D and trimming were derived from the DNA. For this sample the table gives around 160,000 clones, of which over 60% were detected only once. Approximately 1.6% of the sample is taken by the ten largest.

On this clone: This receptor's antigen is unknown. Nothing much larger sits one base from this clone, and base qualities are not available.

The chain uses TRBV7-9 and TRBJ1-1, with TRBD1 identical over 7 junction bases. The TCR was taken from a woman aged 18-29 years in good health and CMV-seronegative. Sequencing used PBMCs. This receptor has the CDR3 CASSPPGTANTEAFF. The DNA sequence is as follows: TGTGCCAGCAGCCCACCCGGGACAGCCAACACTGAAGCTTTCTTT.